This T cell receptor (beta chain) was found in a study of T cell responses to AZD1222 COVID-19 vaccine. General observations from the study: Clonal diversity may have been underestimated in mostly white British donors.

To note about this clone: Its antigen is not known.

V was pared by 3 bases and J by 4 bases, with 5 bases of the junction left unmatched. The CDR3 contains 15 residues. Germline V gene data show CDR1 as MNHEY and CDR2 as SVGAGI. The method was immunoSEQ multiplex PCR; TCRdb's version includes in-frame clones alone and lacks a portion of them. Among 120,000 to 150,000 clones, 70% to 90% were seen once, and the ten largest hold about 16%. This sample comprised peripheral blood, obtained on day 0 of AZD1222 vaccination. The chain recombines TRBV6-5 with TRBJ1-2; 10 positions agree with TRBD1. The TCR sequence derives from an adult in good health. The CDR3: CASSYSTGGGYGYTF. CDR3 bases: TGTGCCAGCAGTTATTCGACAGGGGGCGGCTATGGCTACACCTTC.